One and the same sample provided the 19 T cell receptor beta chains below, sequenced in a study of CD8+CD57+ T cells in acquired aplastic anemia. Genomic DNA constituted the template upon which TCR beta VDJ and CDR3 profiling was performed. Each CDR3 protein is one row after TCRdb ran MiXCR on the reads. The data hold just over 400,000 distinct CDR3 sequences, with approximately 70% observed a single time. What was sequenced was sorted CD4+, CD8+, or CD8+CD57+ T cells (not recorded which) from PBMCs. These receptors originate from a human donor in good health, serving as a control.

The chain couples TRBV9 to TRBJ1-2, with 9 bases that match TRBD1. CDR3 length: 15 residues. Germline loops: CDR1 SGDLS, CDR2 YYNGEE. The V and J ends lost 3 bases and 3 bases, in that order; junction bases with no gene match: 6. The CDR3 here is CASSGGDRVDYGYTF. The CDR3, as DNA: TGTGCCAGCAGCGGGGGGGACAGGGTGGACTATGGCTACACCTTC.

The chain uses TRBV7-2 and TRBJ1-3, with no clear D. Germline CDR1 is SGHTA and CDR2 is FQGNSA. With 6 bases removed from V and 2 bases from J, the gap between germline ends came to 20 bases. This CDR3 is 17 amino acids long. CDR3 in amino acids: CASRRTGFSWTGNTIYF. CDR3 DNA: TGTGCCAGCAGACGGACCGGATTTTCGTGGACTGGAAACACCATATATTTT.

As to this clonotype: Germline and junction disagree at one end, which may indicate a read error. V is TRBV19 and J is TRBJ2-1; D possibly uses TRBD1 or TRBD2 (6 bases each). CDR3 length: 13 residues. The germline CDR1 and CDR2 sequences are LNHDA and SQIVND (reference sequence). The CDR3 coding sequence is TGCGCCAGTTGGCAAGGGGGGCGGGATACCCAGTTCTTC. Translated: CASWQGGRDTQFF. Variable domain in full (rest from reference TRBV19 and TRBJ2-1): DGGITQSPKYLFRKEGQNVTLSCEQNLNHDAMYWYRQDPGQGLRLIYYSQIVNDFQKGDIAEGYSVSREKKESFPLTVTSAQKNPTAFYLCASWQGGRDTQFFGPGTRLTVL.

This clonotype has just a few counts. A read error is possible here, since a much larger clone lies one base away. V gene TRBV12-3 or TRBV12-4 combines with J gene TRBJ2-5; D unresolved. The CDR3 is made up of 13 amino acids. Trimming shortened V by 6 bases and J by 3 bases, and 11 bases separated the two germline ends. This CDR3 reads CASSLFFEETQYF. CDR3 DNA: TGTGCCAGCAGCCTATTTTTCGAAGAGACCCAGTACTTC.

This clonotype was seen more than once but under ten times. This chain uses TRBV4-1 with TRBJ1-6; D gene unclear. Germline CDR1 MGHRA, CDR2 YSYEKL. With 1 base removed from V and 10 bases from J, the gap between germline ends came to 17 bases. This CDR3 is 16 amino acids long. Here the CDR3 reads CASSQVSLSLGSPLHF. The CDR3 DNA is TGCGCCAGCAGCCAAGTTAGCTTATCGCTGGGGTCACCCCTCCACTTT.

This clonotype showed up many times. The rearrangement joins TRBV5-8 to TRBJ1-1; D remains ambiguous. The CDR3 loop spans 15 amino acids. V was cut by 2 bases and J by 4 bases, with 15 bases left in between. The germline gives CDR1 SGHTS, CDR2 YDEGEE. The CDR3 DNA is TGTGCCAGCAGCTTTCTCGCGGTCGGTGGCACTGAAGCTTTCTTT. Translated, it gives CASSFLAVGGTEAFF.

The rearrangement links TRBV18 to TRBJ1-4; 9 bases are shared with TRBD1. The germline V gene has CDR1 KGHSH and CDR2 LQKENI. The V segment lost 3 bases and the J segment 8 bases; nucleotides outside the gene matches: 7. This CDR3 has 15 residues. CDR3 residues: CASSPVQGAEEKLFF. The CDR3 coding sequence is TGTGCCAGCTCACCTGTACAGGGGGCAGAGGAAAAACTGTTTTTT.

This chain joins TRBV20-1 and TRBJ1-5; TRBD1 might be the D (6 bases). V lost 3 bases to trimming and J lost 5 bases, with 14 bases between them. CDR3 length equals 14 residues. Germline values: CDR1 DFQATT, CDR2 SNEGSKA (reference sequence). In DNA, the CDR3 is TGCAGTGCTAGTCCCCGGCAGGGGCATCAGCCCCAGCATTTT. It yields the protein CSASPRQGHQPQHF.

This chain uses TRBV12-3 or TRBV12-4 with TRBJ1-2; 8 nucleotides line up with TRBD1. The CDR3 has 15 amino acids. With V trimmed by 5 bases and J by 1 base, 6 bases remained unmatched. CDR3 DNA: TGTGCCAGCAGTGAGGGTACAGGGGGTAACTATGGCTACACCTTC. It encodes CASSEGTGGNYGYTF.

Comment on this clonotype: No conserved phenylalanine or tryptophan is present at the end of the CDR3, so a read error is the likely explanation. Because the CDR3's place on the DNA is in doubt, the DNA is left out and the CDR3 is given as listed by TCRdb. The rearrangement uses TRBV10-3 and TRBJ2-3; the tabulated D call, TRBD1, remains unverified against the DNA. Germline-derived CDR1 and CDR2 are ENHRY and SYGVKD. The CDR3 is made up of 15 amino acids, end residues included. The CDR3: CASSYSDRFPDKQYV.

CDR3 sequence (DNA): TGCAGTGCTAGAGACTCACAGGGTGTTGGCTACACCTTC. Protein product: CSARDSQGVGYTF. V gene TRBV20-1 combines with J gene TRBJ1-2, with TRBD1 as a possible D gene (6 bases). V was clipped by 0 bases and J by 7 bases, with 12 bases between them. The germline V gene encodes CDR1 DFQATT and CDR2 SNEGSKA (reference sequence). The CDR3 is made up of 13 amino acids.

In its sample, this clonotype was seen a few times. Possible read error: a much larger clone is one base away. This rearrangement joins TRBV9 to TRBJ2-2, with D tentatively TRBD2 (6 bases). The CDR3 has 16 amino acids. The V gene's germline CDR1 is SGDLS and CDR2 YYNGEE. CDR3 sequence (DNA): TGTGCCAGCAGCCCTAGAGGAACAGGATTCGGCGGGGAGCTGCTTTTT. Translation gives CASSPRGTGFGGELLF. The full variable domain, rest sourced from reference TRBV9 and TRBJ2-2, is DSGVTQTPKHLITATGQRVTLRCSPRSGDLSVYWYQQSLDQGLQFLIQYYNGEERAKGNILERFSAQQFPDLHSELNLSSLELGDSALYFCASSPRGTGFGGELLFGEGSRLTVL.

Notes on this clonotype: A read error may be the cause here, since a much bigger clone is one base away. This chain connects TRBV6-1 to TRBJ1-4; D is possibly TRBD1 (6 bases). CDR1 is MNHNS and CDR2 is SASEGT in the germline V gene. CDR3 length: 12 residues. CDR3 sequence reads: CASSQQGGNLSF. DNA for the CDR3: TGTGCCAGCAGTCAACAGGGAGGTAATCTGTCTTTT.

Concerning this clonotype itself: At one end the junction does not follow the germline gene, possibly because of a read error. This chain joins TRBV20-1 and TRBJ1-2; no firm D call. Germline V CDR1 and CDR2: DFQATT, SNEGSKA (reference sequence). This CDR3 is 13 amino acids long. The CDR3 loop reads CNARVIDGDGYTF. CDR3 DNA: TGCAATGCTAGAGTTATCGACGGCGATGGCTACACCTTC.

Points on this clonotype: A junction end diverges from the germline sequence, so it may reflect a read error. The genes are TRBV5-1 and TRBJ1-1; D is unresolved. This CDR3 is built from 14 residues. CDR1 and CDR2 from the germline V gene are SGHRS and YFSETQ. DNA for the CDR3: TGTGCCAGCAGCGGCGCCGGGAGCGAAAATGAAGCTTTCTTT. Encoded protein: CASSGAGSENEAFF.

This clonotype was seen repeatedly, ten times or more. The rearrangement uses TRBV12-3 or TRBV12-4 and TRBJ1-5, with D unclear. V was clipped by 3 bases and J by 6 bases, with 12 bases between them. CDR3 size: 14 residues. The CDR3 sequence: CASSFVSTSQPQHF. Here the CDR3 DNA reads TGTGCCAGCAGTTTTGTTTCGACGTCTCAGCCCCAGCATTTT.

This clonotype was detected ten times or more. The chain joins TRBV30 to TRBJ2-1, with a tentative D call TRBD1 (5 bases). The CDR3 is 14 amino acids. The V end was cut by 2 bases, the J end by 3 bases, with 11 bases between. Germline V gene data show CDR1 as GTSNPN and CDR2 as SVGIG (reference sequence). The CDR3 sequence: CAWSHRSGYNEQFF. CDR3 coding DNA: TGTGCCTGGAGTCACAGGTCCGGCTACAATGAGCAGTTCTTC.

As regards this clonotype: The DNA is left out, because the CDR3 cannot be placed on it with certainty; the CDR3 is given as TCRdb lists it. CDR3 in amino acids: CASSVGPGAQTQFF. This chain joins TRBV9 and TRBJ1-1; the D segment call TRBD1 is taken from the table without a DNA check. The germline V gene has CDR1 SGDLS and CDR2 YYNGEE. The CDR3 is 14 residues long, counting both termini.

This clonotype was picked up a small number of times. This may be a read error, as it is one base from a much larger clone. The chain combines TRBV6-2 or TRBV6-3 with TRBJ2-1; 12 nucleotides match TRBD2. This CDR3 is built from 19 residues. CDR1 MNHEY and CDR2 SVGEGT come from the germline V gene. CDR3 bases: TGTGCCAGCAGCTTCCCGGGACTAGCGGGCACGAGCTCCTACAATGAGCAGTCCTTC. Translated: CASSFPGLAGTSSYNEQSF.